The rows below give T cell receptor beta chains drawn from one sample of a study of blood T cell repertoires in COVID-19. Clones were sequenced by immunoSEQ multiplex PCR, and TCRdb holds only the in-frame ones, with some missing. In the table there are about 270,000 clones, 86% of which are singletons. The sample was PBMCs or T cells enriched from blood (not recorded which). Source of these receptors: a young woman who had recovered from COVID-19. CDR3s include the opening cysteine and the closing phenylalanine or tryptophan. The D gene is left open where the match is weak. A row's size may be missing; if present it is once, few, many or a size class.

size: .
D: TRBD1
J: TRBJ2-7
V: TRBV28
DNA: TGTGCCAGCAGTGGGACAGGGACGTACGAGCAGTACTTC
CDR3: CASSGTGTYEQYF

size: .
D: .
J: TRBJ2-1
V: TRBV3-1/TRBV3-2
DNA: TGTGCCAGCAGCCACGATACAGGGCGGTACAATGAGCAGTTCTTC
CDR3: CASSHDTGRYNEQFF

size: .
D: .
J: TRBJ2-5
V: TRBV10-3
DNA: TGTGCCATCAGTGAGATAAAAGTCGGACTAACCCCCCAAGAGACCCAGTACTTC
CDR3: CAISEIKVGLTPQETQYF

size: .
D: .
J: TRBJ1-1
V: TRBV5-6
DNA: TGTGCCAGCAGCCCGGGACCCCAGGGGTGGACTGAAGCTTTCTTT
CDR3: CASSPGPQGWTEAFF

size: .
D: .
J: TRBJ2-1
V: TRBV14
DNA: TGTGCCAGCAGTATTGTCTCGTCCTACAATGAGCAGTTCTTC
CDR3: CASSIVSSYNEQFF

size: once
D: TRBD2
J: TRBJ2-1
V: TRBV11-2
DNA: TGTGCCAGCAGCCCCCCGGGGGGGCCTTACAATGAGCAGTTCTTC
CDR3: CASSPPGGPYNEQFF

size: .
D: .
J: TRBJ1-2
V: TRBV4-3
DNA: TGCGCCAGCAGCCAAGAAGTGGCTCCCTATGGCTACACCTTC
CDR3: CASSQEVAPYGYTF

size: .
D: .
J: TRBJ2-7
V: TRBV7-2
DNA: TGTGCCAGCAACTTAGGTCCCCGGAGCTCCTACGAGCAGTACTTC
CDR3: CASNLGPRSSYEQYF

size: .
D: .
J: TRBJ1-2
V: TRBV28
DNA: TGTGCCAGCAGTCACCCTAGGACAGCAAGCTATGGCTACACCTTC
CDR3: CASSHPRTASYGYTF

size: once
D: .
J: TRBJ2-7
V: TRBV3-1/TRBV3-2
DNA: TGTGCCAGCACCTCCGGGACTCGGACCTACGAGCAGTACTTC
CDR3: CASTSGTRTYEQYF

size: few
D: .
J: TRBJ2-7
V: TRBV2
DNA: TGTGCCAGCAGTGAATTGCCCAGTAAAGGAGGCGAGCAGTACTTC
CDR3: CASSELPSKGGEQYF

size: .
D: .
J: TRBJ2-3
V: TRBV5-1
DNA: TGCGCCAGCAGCTTGGTCGGGTCATCAGGGACAGATACGCAGTATTTT
CDR3: CASSLVGSSGTDTQYF

size: .
D: TRBD1
J: TRBJ2-1
V: TRBV19
DNA: TGTGCCAGTAGCAGGGGACAGGGGGCGCGATTTGGTGAGCAGTTCTTC
CDR3: CASSRGQGARFGEQFF

size: .
D: TRBD1
J: TRBJ2-7
V: TRBV27
DNA: TGTGCCAGCAGTTTAAGAGAATCCGGGACAGGGGCTTACGAGCAGTACTTC
CDR3: CASSLRESGTGAYEQYF

size: .
D: TRBD2
J: TRBJ2-1
V: TRBV28
DNA: TGTGCCAGCGTAGGACTAGCGGGAGTTGAGCAGTTCTTC
CDR3: CASVGLAGVEQFF

size: .
D: .
J: TRBJ2-7
V: TRBV7-9
DNA: TGTGCCAGCAGCGCCCTCCCGGGGAACGTTAACTCCTACGAGCAGTACTTC
CDR3: CASSALPGNVNSYEQYF

size: .
D: TRBD2
J: TRBJ2-1
V: TRBV5-1
DNA: TGCGCCAGCAGCTTGGTTTCCGGCGGGGGGTTGAGCAATGAGCAGTTCTTC
CDR3: CASSLVSGGGLSNEQFF

size: .
D: TRBD1
J: TRBJ1-5
V: TRBV5-1
DNA: TGCGCCAGCAGCCCGGGACAGGGAGATCAGCCCCAGCATTTT
CDR3: CASSPGQGDQPQHF

size: .
D: .
J: TRBJ1-5
V: TRBV4-3
DNA: TGCGCCAGCAGCTCCGGATTCGGGTTTAATCAGCCCCAGCATTTT
CDR3: CASSSGFGFNQPQHF

size: .
D: .
J: TRBJ1-2
V: TRBV30
DNA: TGTGCCTGGAGTGTTGTCAGGGAATCACCGTATGGCTACACCTTC
CDR3: CAWSVVRESPYGYTF

size: .
D: .
J: TRBJ2-7
V: TRBV7-9
DNA: TGTGCCAGCAGCTCCCGGGACACGTCCTACGAGCAGTACTTC
CDR3: CASSSRDTSYEQYF

size: .
D: TRBD1
J: TRBJ1-2
V: TRBV3-1/TRBV3-2
DNA: TGTGCCAGCAGCCACGGACAGGGCCTCTATGGCTACACCTTC
CDR3: CASSHGQGLYGYTF

size: .
D: TRBD1
J: TRBJ1-2
V: TRBV27
DNA: TGTGCCAGCAGAGGTTTGAAGCGGGCAGGGGGCACCTATGGCTACACCTTC
CDR3: CASRGLKRAGGTYGYTF

size: once
D: .
J: TRBJ1-3
V: TRBV19
DNA: TGTGCCAGCCTTAGACAGAGCCACTCTGGAAACACCATATATTTT
CDR3: CASLRQSHSGNTIYF

size: .
D: TRBD2
J: TRBJ2-2
V: TRBV19
DNA: TGTGCCAGTAGTATACGGAGGGGGCGATCGGGACTAGCTAGCACCGGGGAGCTGTTTTTT
CDR3: CASSIRRGRSGLASTGELFF

size: .
D: TRBD2
J: TRBJ2-3
V: TRBV3-1/TRBV3-2
DNA: TGTGCCAGCAGCCAAGCTTTGCGGGGGGGCACAGATACGCAGTATTTT
CDR3: CASSQALRGGTDTQYF

size: .
D: .
J: TRBJ2-1
V: TRBV5-1
DNA: TGCGCCAGCAGCCCTTATAGCTACAATGAGCAGTTCTTC
CDR3: CASSPYSYNEQFF

size: .
D: TRBD1
J: TRBJ2-3
V: TRBV27
DNA: TGTGCCAGCAGTTTACAGGGGGCCCGTGGATCAGATACGCAGTATTTT
CDR3: CASSLQGARGSDTQYF

size: .
D: .
J: TRBJ2-7
V: TRBV7-9
DNA: TGTGCCAGCAGCTTAGGTGATGCGCATTTGAGCTCCTACGAGCAGTACTTC
CDR3: CASSLGDAHLSSYEQYF

size: .
D: .
J: TRBJ1-1
V: TRBV4-3
DNA: TGCGCCAGCAGCCAAGATACAGGGAACACTGAAGCTTTCTTT
CDR3: CASSQDTGNTEAFF

size: .
D: .
J: TRBJ1-1
V: TRBV20-1
DNA: TGCAGTGCTAGTTGGGGGGGGAACACTGAAGCTTTCTTT
CDR3: CSASWGGNTEAFF

size: few
D: TRBD1
J: TRBJ2-7
V: TRBV2
DNA: TGTGCCATCATCGGATACAGGGGGATAGACGAGCAGTACTTC
CDR3: CAIIGYRGIDEQYF

size: .
D: .
J: TRBJ2-2
V: TRBV10-2
DNA: TGCGCCAGCACCCCAACTGTGGCCGGGGGTGGCGGGGAGCTGTTTTTT
CDR3: CASTPTVAGGGGELFF

size: once
D: .
J: TRBJ1-1
V: TRBV29-1
DNA: TGCAGCGTTGGTCCAGGGAACACTGAAGCTTTCTTT
CDR3: CSVGPGNTEAFF

size: .
D: .
J: TRBJ2-2
V: TRBV4-1
DNA: TGCGCCAGCAGCCGAGGACAATCGAACACCGGGGAGCTGTTTTTT
CDR3: CASSRGQSNTGELFF

size: .
D: .
J: TRBJ2-5
V: TRBV19
DNA: TGTGCCAGTAGTCTGGGGCAGGGCCAAGAGACCCAGTACTTC
CDR3: CASSLGQGQETQYF

size: .
D: .
J: TRBJ1-2
V: TRBV7-8
DNA: TGTGCCAGCAGCTTAGCCCTTGACAGGCTGGTGTATGGCTACACCTTC
CDR3: CASSLALDRLVYGYTF

size: .
D: TRBD1
J: TRBJ1-2
V: TRBV6-5
DNA: TGTGCCAGCAGTCGACAGGGCCTTGATGGCTACACCTTC
CDR3: CASSRQGLDGYTF

size: .
D: TRBD2
J: TRBJ2-7
V: TRBV10-1
DNA: TGCGCCAGCAGTGAGTCAAGCGGGGGGGAATACGAGCAGTACTTC
CDR3: CASSESSGGEYEQYF

size: .
D: .
J: TRBJ2-3
V: TRBV4-3
DNA: TGCGCCAGCAGCCAAGATACCTCGGGGTTGGGCATAGATACGCAGTATTTT
CDR3: CASSQDTSGLGIDTQYF

size: .
D: TRBD1
J: TRBJ2-1
V: TRBV18
DNA: TGTGCCAGCTCACAGGACAGGGGGTCCCACAATGAGCAGTTCTTC
CDR3: CASSQDRGSHNEQFF

size: .
D: .
J: TRBJ1-2
V: TRBV29-1
DNA: TGCAGCGCCAGAGGGACTGCCCCAGGCGGCGGCTACACCTTC
CDR3: CSARGTAPGGGYTF

size: .
D: TRBD1
J: TRBJ2-7
V: TRBV5-1
DNA: TGCGCCAGCAGCTTGGCGGGACAGGCCTACGAGCAGTACTTC
CDR3: CASSLAGQAYEQYF

size: .
D: TRBD2
J: TRBJ2-3
V: TRBV5-1
DNA: TGCGCCAGCAGCTTGGCCACTAGCGGGAGTAGCACAGATACGCAGTATTTT
CDR3: CASSLATSGSSTDTQYF

size: .
D: TRBD2
J: TRBJ2-3
V: TRBV5-6
DNA: TGTGCCAGCAGCCTACTCAGCGGGAGTGGGACAGATACGCAGTATTTT
CDR3: CASSLLSGSGTDTQYF

size: .
D: .
J: TRBJ2-3
V: TRBV11-3
DNA: TGTGCCAGCAGCCTCGGACAGATCACAGATACGCAGTATTTT
CDR3: CASSLGQITDTQYF

size: .
D: TRBD1
J: TRBJ1-2
V: TRBV3-1/TRBV3-2
DNA: TGTGCCAGCAGCCAAGCCGGACAGGGGAATAGTGGCTACACCTTC
CDR3: CASSQAGQGNSGYTF

size: .
D: .
J: TRBJ1-6
V: TRBV3-1/TRBV3-2
DNA: TGTGCCAGCAGTCCGTCAAGGAGCCATTCACCCCTCCACTTT
CDR3: CASSPSRSHSPLHF

size: few
D: TRBD1
J: TRBJ1-3
V: TRBV2
DNA: TGTGCCAGCAGCGAGCCCAGGGGGGAGAAATCTTCTGGAAACACCATATATTTT
CDR3: CASSEPRGEKSSGNTIYF

size: .
D: TRBD2
J: TRBJ2-2
V: TRBV7-8
DNA: TGTGCCAGCAGTCTCAAGCGGGAGGGCCCGAACACCGGGGAGCTGTTTTTT
CDR3: CASSLKREGPNTGELFF

size: .
D: TRBD2
J: TRBJ2-1
V: TRBV10-2
DNA: TGCGCCAGCAGGGTAGCGGGAGTCCCCAATGAGCAGTTCTTC
CDR3: CASRVAGVPNEQFF

size: .
D: .
J: TRBJ2-2
V: TRBV3-1/TRBV3-2
DNA: TGTGCCAGCAGCCAAGGATTTCCGGGACACCTAGACACCGGGGAGCTGTTTTTT
CDR3: CASSQGFPGHLDTGELFF